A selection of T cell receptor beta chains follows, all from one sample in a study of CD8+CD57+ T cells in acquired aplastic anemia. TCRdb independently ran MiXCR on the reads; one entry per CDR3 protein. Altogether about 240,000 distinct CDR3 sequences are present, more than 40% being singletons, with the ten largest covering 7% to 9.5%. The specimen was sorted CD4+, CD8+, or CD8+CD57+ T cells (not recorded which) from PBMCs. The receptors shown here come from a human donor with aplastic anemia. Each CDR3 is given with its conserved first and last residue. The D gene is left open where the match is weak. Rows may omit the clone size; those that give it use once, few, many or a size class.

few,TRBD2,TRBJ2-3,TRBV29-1,CSSLAGGADTQYF,TGCAGCAGTTTAGCGGGGGGGGCGGATACGCAGTATTTT
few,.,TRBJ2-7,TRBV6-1,CASSEVYSPYEQYF,TGTGCCAGCAGTGAAGTGTACAGTCCCTACGAGCAGTACTTC
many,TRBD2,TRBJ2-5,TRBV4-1,CASSLRYGGGRETQYF,TGCGCCAGCAGCCTCCGATATGGGGGAGGGCGAGAGACCCAGTACTTC
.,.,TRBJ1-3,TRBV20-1,CSAGGWQRTSGNTIYF,TGCAGTGCTGGAGGATGGCAGCGAACCTCTGGAAACACCATATATTTT
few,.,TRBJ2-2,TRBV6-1,CASSEFLTGELFF,TGTGCCAGCAGTGAATTTTTGACCGGGGAGCTGTTTTTT
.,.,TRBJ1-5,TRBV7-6,CAWGEQGPSYQPQHF,TGTGCCTGGGGTGAACAGGGACCCTCCTATCAGCCCCAGCATTTT
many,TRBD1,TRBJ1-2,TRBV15,CATRQGVYGYTF,TGTGCCACTCGACAGGGGGTCTATGGCTACACCTTC
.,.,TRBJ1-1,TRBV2,CASRGRTENTEAFF,TGTGCCAGCAGAGGCCGGACAGAGAACACTGAAGCTTTCTTT
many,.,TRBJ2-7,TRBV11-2,CASSLSSATYEQYF,TGTGCCAGCAGCTTATCTAGCGCTACCTACGAGCAGTACTTC
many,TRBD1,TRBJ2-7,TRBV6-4,CASSDHTGGASYEQYF,TGTGCCAGCAGTGACCATACAGGGGGCGCCTCCTACGAGCAGTACTTC
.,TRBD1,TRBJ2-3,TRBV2,CASRGQGVSTDTQYF,TGTGCCAGCAGGGGACAGGGGGTTAGCACAGATACGCAGTATTTT
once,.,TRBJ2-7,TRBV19,CASSIRGYEQYF,TGTGCCAGTAGTATCAGGGGCTACGAGCAGTACTTC
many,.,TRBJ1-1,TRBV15,CATSKASFSDTEAFF,TGTGCCACCAGCAAAGCCAGTTTTTCGGACACTGAAGCTTTCTTT
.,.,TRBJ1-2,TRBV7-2,CASSLVLRDGYTF,TGTGCCAGCAGCTTAGTATTACGGGATGGCTACACCTTC
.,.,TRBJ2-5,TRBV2,CASRSGGETQYF,TGTGCCAGCCGGAGCGGCGGGGAGACCCAGTACTTC
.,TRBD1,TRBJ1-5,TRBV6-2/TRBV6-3,CASSDTGGWQSQHF,TGTGCCAGCAGCGACACAGGGGGTTGGCAGTCCCAGCATTTT
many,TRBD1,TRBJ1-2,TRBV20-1,CSAREQGAYYGYTF,TGCAGTGCTAGAGAACAGGGGGCCTACTATGGCTACACCTTC
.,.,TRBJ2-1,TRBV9,CASSPRGVSYNERFF,TGTGCCAGCAGCCCCCGGGGAGTCTCCTACAATGAGCGGTTCTTC
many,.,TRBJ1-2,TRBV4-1,CASSHLVPRVYGYTF,TGCGCCAGCAGCCATCTAGTCCCGCGGGTCTATGGCTACACCTTC
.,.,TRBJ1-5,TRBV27,CASTTGYGQSQHF,TGTGCCAGCACTACAGGGTATGGTCAGTCCCAGCATTTT
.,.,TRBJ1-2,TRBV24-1,CASSNPNNYGYTF,TGTGCCAGCAGTAACCCGAACAACTATGGCTACACCTTC
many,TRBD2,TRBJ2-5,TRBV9,CASSVGSGGWETQYF,TGTGCCAGCAGCGTAGGGAGCGGGGGCTGGGAGACCCAGTACTTC
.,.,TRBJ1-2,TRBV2,CASSVVGYGYTF,TGTGCCAGCAGTGTTGTGGGCTATGGCTACACCTTC
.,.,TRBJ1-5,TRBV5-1,CASSPTGINQPQHF,TGCGCCAGCAGCCCAACAGGGATCAATCAGCCCCAGCATTTT
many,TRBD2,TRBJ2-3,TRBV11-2,CASTSPGRGATDTQYF,TGTGCCAGCACCTCGCCGGGGCGGGGGGCGACAGATACGCAGTATTTT
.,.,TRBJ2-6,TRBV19,CASMEGLNGGANVLTF,TGTGCCAGTATGGAGGGACTTAATGGTGGGGCCAACGTCCTGACTTTC
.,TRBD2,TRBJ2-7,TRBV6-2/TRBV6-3,CASSSGLVSYEQYF,TGTGCCAGCAGCTCCGGACTAGTTTCGTACGAGCAGTACTTC
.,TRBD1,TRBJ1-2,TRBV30,CAWTRTGGNGYTF,TGTGCCTGGACCCGGACAGGGGGAAATGGCTACACCTTC
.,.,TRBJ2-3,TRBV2,CASMYTKETRPQYF,TGTGCCAGCATGTATACCAAGGAGACACGGCCGCAGTATTTT
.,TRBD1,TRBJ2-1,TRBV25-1,CASSDYRGNEQFF,TGTGCCAGCAGTGACTACAGGGGAAATGAGCAGTTCTTC
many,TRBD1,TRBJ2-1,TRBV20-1,CSARSGTGDSGEQFF,TGCAGTGCTAGATCTGGGACAGGGGATTCGGGTGAGCAGTTCTTC
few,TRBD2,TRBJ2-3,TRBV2,CASSVQGLDGTDTQYF,TGTGCCAGCAGTGTTCAGGGACTAGATGGCACAGATACGCAGTATTTT
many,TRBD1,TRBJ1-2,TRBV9,CASSVAGQGNYGYTF,TGTGCCAGCAGCGTAGCTGGACAGGGGAACTATGGCTACACCTTC
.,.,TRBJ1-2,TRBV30,CAWEGAFYGYTF,TGTGCCTGGGAAGGAGCTTTCTATGGCTACACCTTC
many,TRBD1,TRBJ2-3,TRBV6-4,CASSQGQAPTDTQYF,TGTGCCAGCAGTCAGGGACAGGCGCCCACAGATACGCAGTATTTT
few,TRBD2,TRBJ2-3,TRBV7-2,CASSLRTSGGEQYF,TGTGCCAGCAGCCTACGGACTAGCGGGGGCGAGCAGTATTTT
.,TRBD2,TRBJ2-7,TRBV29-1,CSVGWREEEQYF,TGCAGCGTTGGATGGCGGGAGGAAGAGCAGTACTTC
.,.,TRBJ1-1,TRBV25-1,CASTPLRGTEASF,TGTGCCAGCACTCCACTCAGGGGCACTGAGGCTTCCTTT
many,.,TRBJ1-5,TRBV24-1,CATSDPTKGTRDQPQHF,TGTGCCACCAGTGATCCAACGAAAGGGACCAGGGACCAGCCCCAGCATTTT
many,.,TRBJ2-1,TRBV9,CASSLSGLNNEQFF,TGTGCCAGCAGCCTCAGCGGGCTTAACAATGAGCAGTTCTTC
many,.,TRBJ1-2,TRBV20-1,CSAREQGFNYGYTF,TGCAGTGCTAGAGAGCAGGGGTTTAACTATGGCTACACCTTC
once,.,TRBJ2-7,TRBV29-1,CSVHTGTYYEQYF,TGCAGCGTTCACACCGGAACCTACTACGAGCAGTACTTC
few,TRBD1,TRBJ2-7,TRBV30,CAWRTRDRGHYEQYF,TGTGCCTGGAGGACCCGGGACAGGGGGCACTACGAGCAGTACTTC
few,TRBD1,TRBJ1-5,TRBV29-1,CSVAGDRYDQPQHF,TGCAGCGTTGCTGGGGACAGGTATGATCAGCCCCAGCATTTT
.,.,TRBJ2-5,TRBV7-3,CASSPGQSGTETQYF,TGTGCCAGCAGTCCGGGACAATCCGGGACGGAGACCCAGTACTTC
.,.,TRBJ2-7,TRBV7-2,CASSYSSGFGYEQYF,TGTGCCAGCAGCTACAGTTCCGGCTTTGGCTACGAGCAGTACTTC
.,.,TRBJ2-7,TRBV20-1,CSARDNLYGGVGVGEQYF,TGCAGTGCTAGAGATAACCTTTACGGGGGAGTAGGGGTGGGGGAGCAGTACTTC
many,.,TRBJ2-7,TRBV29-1,CSVELAEPYEQYF,TGCAGCGTTGAACTGGCAGAACCCTACGAGCAGTACTTC
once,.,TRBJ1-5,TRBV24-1,CATSDLHSNQPQHF,TGTGCCACCAGTGATTTACACAGCAATCAGCCCCAGCATTTT
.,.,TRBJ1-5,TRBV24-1,CATRLSGRYSNQPQHF,TGTGCCACCCGACTCTCAGGCAGATATAGCAATCAGCCCCAGCATTTT
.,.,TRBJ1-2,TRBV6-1,CASSEGGYERNYGYTF,TGTGCCAGCAGTGAAGGGGGGTATGAGCGAAACTATGGCTACACCTTC
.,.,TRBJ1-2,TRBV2,CASRARRDGYTF,TGTGCCAGCAGGGCTAGACGGGACGGCTACACCTTC
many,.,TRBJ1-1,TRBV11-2,CASSLSQADTEAFF,TGTGCCAGCAGCTTGAGTCAGGCGGACACTGAAGCTTTCTTT
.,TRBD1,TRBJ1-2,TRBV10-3,CAISPGQGAFGYTF,TGTGCCATCAGTCCGGGACAGGGGGCCTTCGGCTACACCTTC
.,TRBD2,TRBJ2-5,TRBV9,CASSAGTSGGRGGQETQYF,TGTGCCAGCAGCGCGGGGACTAGCGGGGGGAGGGGGGGGCAAGAGACCCAGTACTTC
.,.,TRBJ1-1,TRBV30,CAWSVMESTEAFF,TGTGCCTGGAGTGTAATGGAGAGCACTGAAGCTTTCTTT
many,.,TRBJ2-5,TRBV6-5,CASSYIKRETQYF,TGTGCCAGCAGTTACATAAAAAGGGAGACCCAGTACTTC